This TCR beta chain was captured by sequencing in a study of T cells in Graves' hyperthyroidism and ophthalmopathy. Trimming left V 0 bases short and J 7 bases short, with 16 bases between. The CDR3 runs to 15 residues. Germline V gene sequence: CDR1 KGHSH, CDR2 LQKENI. The TCR beta CDR3 regions underwent amplification using RNA transcripts as the source. When the TCR CDR3 underwent first-round RT-PCR, the HTBI primer set was used. Each CDR3 protein gets one entry after TCRdb re-called the multiplex PCR reads with MiXCR. The sample carries about 420,000 distinct CDR3 sequences, 15% to 17% recorded once.

The V and J genes are TRBV18 and TRBJ2-7; no clear D. Sequencing was done on a sample of blood. The TCR sequence derives from a woman younger than 30 with Graves' hyperthyroidism. The CDR3 DNA sequence: TGTGCCAGCTCACCACCGGACGTCAGGCCCCAGGAGCAGTACTTC. It codes for CASSPPDVRPQEQYF.